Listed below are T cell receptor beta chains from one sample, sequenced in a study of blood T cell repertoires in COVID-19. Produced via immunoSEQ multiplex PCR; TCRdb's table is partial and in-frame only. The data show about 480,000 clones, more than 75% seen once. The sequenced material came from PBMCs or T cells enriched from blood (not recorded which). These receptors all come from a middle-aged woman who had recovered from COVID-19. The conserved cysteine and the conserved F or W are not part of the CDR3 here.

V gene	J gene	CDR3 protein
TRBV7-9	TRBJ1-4	ASSPRQGRSEKLF
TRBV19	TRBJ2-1	ASSMVKGQPVLGQF
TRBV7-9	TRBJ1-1	ASSLDPTGSGAEAF
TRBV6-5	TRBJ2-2	ASCRDRVWTGELF
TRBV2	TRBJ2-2	ASIRRGTGELF
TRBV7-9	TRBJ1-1	ASSLNQGAKTEAF
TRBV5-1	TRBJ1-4	ASSLVGGPNEKLF
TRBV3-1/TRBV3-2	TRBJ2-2	ASSQRSGREVRTGELF
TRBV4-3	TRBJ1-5	ASSQGQGVNQPQH
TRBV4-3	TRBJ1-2	ASSQDNDRDGYT
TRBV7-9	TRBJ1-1	ASSTDGGGVLAF
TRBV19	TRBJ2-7	ASSIRGLANSQVYEQY
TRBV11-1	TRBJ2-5	ASKEQGLQETQY
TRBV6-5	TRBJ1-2	ASILQSINYGYT
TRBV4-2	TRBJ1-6	ASSTDRGFDSPLH
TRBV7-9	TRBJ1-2	ASSLVQPHGYT
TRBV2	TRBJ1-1	ASSISRDSPGSAF
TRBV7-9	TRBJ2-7	ASSLDSPYEQY
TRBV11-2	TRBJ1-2	ASSLDRAYGYT
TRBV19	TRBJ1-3	ASSQRQGGSGNTIY
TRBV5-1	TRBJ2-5	ASSGTGGMETQY
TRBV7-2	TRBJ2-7	ASSLVQGGVGYEQY
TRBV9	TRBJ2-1	ASSGRKGPTSYNEQF
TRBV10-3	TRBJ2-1	AINEREIDNEQF
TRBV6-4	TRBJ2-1	ASSAGLADYNEQF
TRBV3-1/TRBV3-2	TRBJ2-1	ASSQGGAGVRNEQF
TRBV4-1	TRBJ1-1	ASSRGQGGVVNTEAF
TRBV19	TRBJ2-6	ASRDRGLSGANVLT